Each of the 20 T cell receptor beta chains below was sequenced from the same sample in a study of siplizumab effects on memory and regulatory T cells. The method was immunoSEQ multiplex PCR; TCRdb's version includes in-frame clones alone and lacks a portion of them. The table has 95,000 to 100,000 clones, 80% to 95% seen once. Sequenced: non-Treg CD4+ T cells sorted from blood. These TCRs come from a human donor in good health.

The chain recombines TRBV4-1 with TRBJ2-1; the match to TRBD2 covers 10 bases. V trimming: 5 bases; J trimming: 8 bases; junction bases outside the gene matches: 18. CDR1 is MGHRA and CDR2 is YSYEKL in the germline V gene. The CDR3 is made up of 18 amino acids. The CDR3 here is CASSGQRTSGGGLDEQFF. DNA of the CDR3: TGCGCCAGCAGCGGACAGAGGACTAGCGGAGGAGGTTTGGATGAGCAGTTCTTC.

This chain connects TRBV7-2 to TRBJ2-2; tentative D call: TRBD2 (7 bases). Germline-derived CDR1 and CDR2 are SGHTA and FQGNSA. The CDR3 sequence is 16 residues long. V was clipped by 6 bases and J by 6 bases, with 20 bases between them. The CDR3: CASSLKGGAVAGELFF. Written as DNA, the CDR3 is TGTGCCAGCAGTTTAAAGGGGGGGGCCGTAGCCGGGGAGCTGTTTTTT.

The chain employs TRBV11-2 and TRBJ2-7; 8 nucleotides agree with TRBD1. CDR3 length: 14 amino acids. The junction had 8 bases not matched to a gene; V was cut back by 5 bases and J by 5 bases. CDR1 and CDR2 (germline): SGHAT, FQNNGV. The CDR3, as DNA: TGTGCCAGCAGCAAAGACAGGGGCTTCCACGAGCAGTACTTC. Amino acids: CASSKDRGFHEQYF.

CDR3 residues: CASIKQGRNTEAFF. CDR3 coding DNA: TGTGCCAGCATTAAACAGGGTCGGAACACTGAAGCTTTCTTT. V and J are TRBV28 and TRBJ1-1, with a weak D call TRBD1 (6 bases). This CDR3 region has 14 residues. Germline values: CDR1 MDHEN, CDR2 SYDVKM. Trimming removed 7 bases at V and 1 base at J, with 13 bases between.

This chain joins TRBV25-1 and TRBJ2-1, with D tentatively TRBD2 (6 bases). V lost 1 base to trimming and J lost 2 bases, with 9 bases between them. CDR3 length: 15 residues. Germline assignment: CDR1 MGHDK and CDR2 SYGVNS. The CDR3 loop reads CASSELGGTYNEQFF. The CDR3 bases are TGTGCCAGCAGTGAATTGGGGGGAACCTACAATGAGCAGTTCTTC.

J is TRBJ2-3 and V is TRBV21-1; the table assigns TRBD2, which was not confirmed against the DNA. TRBV21-1 has pseudogene status. CDR3 length equals 16 residues. CDR3 DNA sequence: TGTGCCAGCAGTAGGGGAGGAATGGGGAGCACAGATACGCAGTATTTT. It codes for CASSRGGMGSTDTQYF.

The J gene is TRBJ2-1, the V gene TRBV28; 7 nucleotides match TRBD2. The CDR3 is made up of 12 amino acids. CDR1 MDHEN and CDR2 SYDVKM come from the germline V gene. The CDR3 region has the DNA TGTGGAGCGGGAAGCCCTAACAATGAGCAGTTCTTC. Its translation is CGAGSPNNEQFF.

The rearrangement uses TRBV11-2 and TRBJ2-1; maybe TRBD2 (5 bases). Germline V gives CDR1 SGHAT, CDR2 FQNNGV. Trimming removed 3 bases at V and 2 bases at J, with 11 bases between. This CDR3 has 15 residues. CDR3 amino acids: CASSLNQRPYNEQFF. CDR3 bases: TGTGCCAGCAGCTTGAACCAGCGGCCCTACAATGAGCAGTTCTTC.

The rearrangement joins TRBV5-1 to TRBJ2-3; 9 bases map to TRBD1. The ends lost 7 bases at V and 3 bases at J; junction bases unmatched: 9. Germline values: CDR1 SGHRS, CDR2 YFSETQ. The CDR3 length is 15 residues. In nucleotides, the CDR3 is TGCGCCAGCCACAGGGGGCGCGGGCAAACAGATACGCAGTATTTT. Translating it yields CASHRGRGQTDTQYF.

V usage is TRBV30 and J usage is TRBJ1-5; D possibly corresponds to TRBD1 (6 bases). Trimming took 1 base from V and 2 from J, leaving 6 bases between them. The CDR3 totals 13 residues. Germline V CDR1 and CDR2: GTSNPN, SVGIG (reference sequence). The CDR3 protein is CAWSAGGNQPQHF. CDR3 coding DNA: TGTGCCTGGAGTGCAGGGGGCAATCAGCCCCAGCATTTT.

The V and J genes are TRBV5-1 and TRBJ2-2; 10 nucleotides align to TRBD2. V trimming: 2 bases; J trimming: 5 bases; junction bases outside the gene matches: 6. The V gene's germline CDR1 is SGHRS and CDR2 YFSETQ. This CDR3 is built from 16 residues. CDR3 protein: CASSFLAGDRTGELFF. CDR3 nucleotide sequence: TGCGCCAGCAGCTTCCTAGCGGGAGATAGGACCGGGGAGCTGTTTTTT. The full variable domain, rest sourced from reference TRBV5-1 and TRBJ2-2, is KAGVTQTPRYLIKTRGQQVTLSCSPISGHRSVSWYQQTPGQGLQFLFEYFSETQRNKGNFPGRFSGRQFSNSRSEMNVSTLELGDSALYLCASSFLAGDRTGELFFGEGSRLTVL.

The V and J genes are TRBV6-1 and TRBJ2-7, with D possibly TRBD1 on 6 matching bases. Germline CDR1 is MNHNS and CDR2 is SASEGT. The CDR3 is 16 residues long. Trimming left V 2 bases short and J 1 base short, with 15 bases between. This chain's CDR3 is CASSERWGQGSYEQYF. The CDR3 region has the DNA TGTGCCAGCAGTGAAAGATGGGGGCAGGGATCCTACGAGCAGTACTTC.

The rearrangement joins TRBV2 to TRBJ1-1; tentative D call: TRBD1 (6 bases). CDR1 is SNHLY and CDR2 is FYNNEI in the germline V gene. The CDR3 loop spans 14 amino acids. Trimming took 7 bases from V and 2 from J, leaving 14 bases between them. CDR3 sequence (DNA): TGTGCCAGCAACGCACAGGGCCGAAACACTGAAGCTTTCTTT. It encodes CASNAQGRNTEAFF.

This clone came up once. V usage is TRBV28 and J usage is TRBJ2-7, with a possible D match to TRBD2 (6 bases). Germline V gene data show CDR1 as MDHEN and CDR2 as SYDVKM. The V and J ends lost 3 bases and 0 bases respectively, with 9 bases between them. This CDR3 is 14 amino acids long. CDR3 sequence reads: CASSFMGLSYEQYF. The CDR3 DNA reads as TGTGCCAGCAGTTTTATGGGACTCTCCTACGAGCAGTACTTC.

This rearrangement joins TRBV2 to TRBJ1-5, with TRBD1 matching 7 bases. CDR1 and CDR2 from the germline V gene are SNHLY and FYNNEI. The CDR3 loop spans 14 amino acids. The V gene end was trimmed by 6 bases and the J gene end by 4 bases; junction bases not matched to a gene: 6. The CDR3 DNA sequence: TGTGCCAGCAGCAAGACAGGGCTTAATCAGCCCCAGCATTTT. Amino acid sequence: CASSKTGLNQPQHF.

The chain uses TRBV14 and TRBJ1-3; D perhaps matches TRBD1 (5 bases). Germline V CDR1 and CDR2: SGHDN, FVKESK. The germline V and J ends were trimmed by 1 base and 4 bases, with 14 bases remaining between them. The CDR3 has 16 residues. CDR3 sequence reads: CASSQAWGPAGNTIYF. The CDR3 region has the DNA TGTGCCAGCAGCCAAGCTTGGGGACCAGCCGGAAACACCATATATTTT.

The chain links TRBV25-1 to TRBJ2-5; D is possibly TRBD1 (5 bases). Trimming took off 3 bases at V and 1 base at J, with 21 bases between the two ends. The CDR3 covers 18 residues. Looked up from germline, CDR1 is MGHDK and CDR2 is SYGVNS. The DNA for the CDR3 is TGTGCCAGCAGTGACCACTCGCCCGGGCAGGGCCCCCAAGAGACCCAGTACTTC. This codes for CASSDHSPGQGPQETQYF.

The chain couples TRBV29-1 to TRBJ2-1; TRBD2 might be the D (5 bases). Germline CDR1 SQVTM, CDR2 ANQGSEA. This CDR3 is 11 amino acids long. The CDR3, as DNA: TGCAGTATCCGGGAAACTGATTCCTCGTTCTTC. It specifies CSIRETDSSFF.

V is TRBV19 and J is TRBJ2-2, with TRBD1 identical over 7 bases. The V and J ends lost 7 bases and 0 bases, in that order; junction bases with no gene match: 2. The length of the CDR3 is 14 residues. Germline lookup yields CDR1 LNHDA and CDR2 SQIVND (reference sequence). The CDR3 region is CASKGGANTGELFF. For the CDR3, the DNA is TGTGCCAGTAAAGGGGGCGCGAACACCGGGGAGCTGTTTTTT.

In its sample, this clone was seen once. This chain uses TRBV12-5 with TRBJ2-1; 9 bases are shared with TRBD1. The CDR3 contains 15 residues. Germline V gene lookup returns CDR1 LGHNT and CDR2 FRNRAP. V lost 1 base, J lost 7 bases, and 5 bases stayed unmatched. CDR3 region: CASGLGTGAGNEQFF. DNA of the CDR3: TGTGCTAGTGGTTTGGGGACAGGGGCAGGAAATGAGCAGTTCTTC.